These 16 T cell receptor beta chains were sequenced from one sample in a study of shared clonotypes between healthy human individuals. TCRdb's table, derived via immunoSEQ multiplex PCR, lists solely in-frame clones and lacks some. The data contain about 2.3 million clones, 85% to 95% of them seen just once; the ten biggest clones take up 0.37%. The sequenced material came from naive CD4+ T cells from PBMCs. The subset: CD45RA+ positively selected. These receptors were obtained from a man between 18 and 29 years old in good health. Some clones in this sample may be carry-over from other donors' samples.

V gene TRBV5-8 combines with J gene TRBJ2-4; weak D call: TRBD2 (6 bases). CDR1 and CDR2 (germline): SGHTS, YDEGEE. This CDR3 is built from 13 residues. V lost 5 bases to trimming and J lost 11 bases, with 17 bases between them. The CDR3 DNA reads as TGTGCCAGCAGTTTTGACCTGCGGGGTCTTCAGTACTTC. Amino acids: CASSFDLRGLQYF.

The chain employs TRBV5-5 and TRBJ2-5; possibly TRBD1 or TRBD2 for D (5 bases each). V lost 3 bases to trimming and J lost 1 base, with 16 bases between them. Germline CDR1 reads SGHKS; CDR2 reads YYEKEE (reference sequence). This CDR3 is 16 amino acids long. As DNA, the CDR3 is TGTGCCAGCAGCTGGCTGGGGGTGGGGACCCAAGAGACCCAGTACTTC. Translating it yields CASSWLGVGTQETQYF.

The genes are TRBV28 and TRBJ2-3, with 10 bases that match TRBD1. Germline CDR1 reads MDHEN; CDR2 reads SYDVKM. The CDR3 totals 15 residues. V shed 6 bases and J 4 bases; nucleotides not matched to a gene: 7. CDR3 coding DNA: TGTGCCAGCAGCCTTTGGACAGGGGGTTCAGATACGCAGTATTTT. This codes for CASSLWTGGSDTQYF. Full variable domain (outside the CDR3, taken from reference TRBV28 and TRBJ2-3): DVKVTQSSRYLVKRTGEKVFLECVQDMDHENMFWYRQDPGLGLRLIYFSYDVKMKEKGDIPEGYSVSREKKERFSLILESASTNQTSMYLCASSLWTGGSDTQYFGPGTRLTVL.

The chain has TRBV5-1 and TRBJ1-4; possible D gene TRBD1, 5 bases. CDR1 and CDR2 (germline): SGHRS, YFSETQ. V lost 1 base and J lost 6, with 10 bases in between. The CDR3 extends over 14 amino acids. CDR3 DNA: TGCGCCAGCAGCTTGAACAGAGGGGATGAAAAACTGTTTTTT. Its protein is CASSLNRGDEKLFF.

This chain joins TRBV5-1 and TRBJ2-7; D uncertain. V lost 0 bases, J lost 6 bases, and 10 bases lay in between. Germline V gene data show CDR1 as SGHRS and CDR2 as YFSETQ. The CDR3 covers 13 residues. As DNA, the CDR3 is TGCGCCAGCAGCTTGGCCGATCGAGGCGAGCAGTACTTC. Its protein product is CASSLADRGEQYF.

This clone has a handful of counts. The chain combines TRBV4-1 with TRBJ1-1, with a tentative D call TRBD1 (5 bases). This CDR3 spans 14 amino acids. V was pared by 1 base and J by 5 bases, with 11 bases between. The germline gives CDR1 MGHRA, CDR2 YSYEKL. The CDR3 is CASSQGTFGTEAFF. The CDR3 DNA follows: TGCGCCAGCAGCCAAGGGACATTTGGAACTGAAGCTTTCTTT.

The chain has TRBV5-6 and TRBJ2-2; 8 bases align to TRBD2. The CDR3 is 15 residues long. Germline V CDR1 and CDR2: SGHDT, YYEEEE. After removal of 1 base from V and 5 bases from J, the junction contained 4 bases not matched to a gene. The CDR3 region is CASSLTGGGTGELFF. The DNA of the CDR3 is TGTGCCAGCAGCTTGACGGGAGGGGGGACCGGGGAGCTGTTTTTT. Complete variable domain (other parts from reference TRBV5-6 and TRBJ2-2): DAGVTQSPTHLIKTRGQQVTLRCSPKSGHDTVSWYQQALGQGPQFIFQYYEEEERQRGNFPDRFSGHQFPNYSSELNVNALLLGDSALYLCASSLTGGGTGELFFGEGSRLTVL.

The chain links TRBV7-9 to TRBJ1-1; possible D gene TRBD1, 5 bases. The CDR3 length is 14 residues. Germline assignment: CDR1 SEHNR and CDR2 FQNEAQ (reference sequence). With 0 bases removed from V and 8 bases from J, the gap between germline ends came to 13 bases. CDR3: CASSLAQGTTEAFF. For the CDR3, the DNA is TGTGCCAGCAGCTTAGCGCAGGGTACTACGGAAGCTTTCTTT.

The CDR3 nucleotides read TGTGCCAGCAGTCCCGGACAGGGCACTAACTATGGCTACACCTTC. Protein sequence: CASSPGQGTNYGYTF. This chain connects TRBV28 to TRBJ1-2, with 8 bases identical to TRBD1. This CDR3 has 15 amino acids. V shed 5 bases, J shed 0 bases, and the junction held 5 bases outside the gene matches. Per germline, CDR1 MDHEN and CDR2 SYDVKM.

Here the CDR3 DNA reads TGTGCCAGCGAGGGGAGAAGGACAGGGGCGGATACGCAGTATTTT. It yields the protein CASEGRRTGADTQYF. This chain uses TRBV6-1 with TRBJ2-3; TRBD1 matches 9 bases. The J segment lost 6 bases and the V segment lost 8 bases, leaving 12 bases of the junction unmatched. Germline lookup yields CDR1 MNHNS and CDR2 SASEGT. CDR3 size: 15 residues.

The chain has TRBV15 and TRBJ2-1; no definite D call. In germline, CDR1 is LNHNV, CDR2 YYDKDF (reference sequence). The V and J ends lost 0 bases and 10 bases respectively, with 10 bases between them. The CDR3 is made up of 13 amino acids. CDR3: CATSRDLSREQFF. The CDR3, as DNA: TGTGCCACCAGCAGAGATTTATCGAGGGAGCAGTTCTTC. The full variable domain, in which reference TRBV15 and TRBJ2-1 provide the parts outside the CDR3, is DAMVIQNPRYQVTQFGKPVTLSCSQTLNHNVMYWYQQKSSQAPKLLFHYYDKDFNNEADTPDNFQSRRPNTSFCFLDIRSPGLGDTAMYLCATSRDLSREQFFGPGTRLTVL.

Comments on this clone: The same CDR3 also results from other DNA sequences found in this sample. The gene calls are TRBV6-6 and TRBJ2-7; D possibly corresponds to TRBD1 (6 bases). The length of the CDR3 is 15 residues. Per germline, CDR1 MNHNY and CDR2 SVGAGI (reference sequence). Trimming stripped 0 bases from V and 0 bases from J, with 9 bases between. In nucleotides, the CDR3 is TGTGCCAGCAGTTACTCGCAGGGGCCCTCCTACGAGCAGTACTTC. It specifies CASSYSQGPSYEQYF.

This clone occurred once. The chain carries TRBV29-1 and TRBJ1-2; 10 bases fit TRBD1. Looked up from germline, CDR1 is SQVTM and CDR2 is ANQGSEA. The CDR3 consists of 13 residues. V was pared by 4 bases and J by 7 bases, with 6 bases of the junction left unmatched. As DNA, the CDR3 is TGCAGCGTTGGCTACCGGGACAGGGGTGGCTACACCTTC. Amino acids: CSVGYRDRGGYTF. The complete variable domain, with remaining parts taken from reference TRBV29-1 and TRBJ1-2, reads SAVISQKPSRDICQRGTSLTIQCQVDSQVTMMFWYRQQPGQSLTLIATANQGSEATYESGFVIDKFPISRPNLTFSTLTVSNMSPEDSSIYLCSVGYRDRGGYTFGSGTRLTVV.

In this sample, this clone turned up once. The CDR3 DNA reads TGTGCCAGCAGCCAGTGGGGCCAAGCGGGAGTTCCCTCCTACAATGAGCAGTTCTTC. Translated: CASSQWGQAGVPSYNEQFF. The chain joins TRBV7-2 to TRBJ2-1, with 8 bases identical to TRBD2. The germline V gene encodes CDR1 SGHTA and CDR2 FQGNSA. This CDR3 comprises 19 residues. Trimming cost V 5 bases and J 0 bases; bases outside gene matches: 15.

The rearrangement joins TRBV7-2 to TRBJ2-1, with 8 bases aligning to TRBD2. In germline, CDR1 is SGHTA, CDR2 FQGNSA. The CDR3 is made up of 15 amino acids. V lost 4 bases and J lost 10; bases outside the gene matches: 12. CDR3 residues: CASSSGREAPREQFF. The CDR3 bases are TGTGCCAGCAGCTCGGGGCGGGAGGCCCCCCGGGAGCAGTTCTTC. The complete variable domain, with remaining parts taken from reference TRBV7-2 and TRBJ2-1, reads GAGVSQSPSNKVTEKGKDVELRCDPISGHTALYWYRQSLGQGLEFLIYFQGNSAPDKSGLPSDRFSAERTGGSVSTLTIQRTQQEDSAVYLCASSSGREAPREQFFGPGTRLTVL.

The V call is TRBV7-9, the J call TRBJ2-1; D tentatively fits TRBD1 or TRBD2 (7 bases each). Trimming took off 2 bases at V and 5 bases at J, with 22 bases between the two ends. CDR1 and CDR2 from the germline V gene are SEHNR and FQNEAQ (reference sequence). The CDR3 is made up of 18 amino acids. The CDR3 sequence: CASSLREGTVGNHNEQFF. The CDR3 region has the DNA TGTGCCAGCAGCTTAAGGGAGGGGACAGTAGGAAATCACAATGAGCAGTTCTTC.